Listed below are T cell receptor beta chains from one sample, sequenced in a study of human thymus T cells. The table came from immunoSEQ multiplex PCR; TCRdb's copy has only in-frame clones and leaves some out. Of 60,000 to 75,000 clones listed, about 95% are singletons. The sample was thymus tissue. The receptors were gathered from a girl under two years old with a congenital heart defect but otherwise immunologically healthy. Both conserved end residues are part of each CDR3. A D gene is named only where the DNA matches it firmly. Clone size is not always given. Where it is, it says once, few, many or a class for expanded clones.

d_call j_call clone_size v_call cdr3_length cdr3_nt cdr3_aa
- TRBJ2-3 once TRBV5-1 17 TGCGCCAGCAGCAATAGCGGCCGTGCCCGTAGCACAGATACGCAGTATTTT CASSNSGRARSTDTQYF
- TRBJ2-7 - TRBV28 13 TGTGCCAGCAGTTGGCCATCCTCCTACGAGCAGTACTTC CASSWPSSYEQYF
- TRBJ2-3 once TRBV19 13 TGTGCCAGTAGTATAAACTATCCAGATACGCAGTATTTT CASSINYPDTQYF
TRBD2 TRBJ2-7 once TRBV15 16 TGTGCCACCAGCAGAGATAGCGGGACGGGACCCTACGAGCAGTACTTC CATSRDSGTGPYEQYF
- TRBJ2-5 - TRBV29-1 12 TGCAGCGTTGAGGACACCCGGGGGACCCAGTACTTC CSVEDTRGTQYF
TRBD1 TRBJ1-1 - TRBV19 16 TGTGCCAGTAGGGCGACCAGGGACAGGGGGAACACTGAAGCTTTCTTT CASRATRDRGNTEAFF
TRBD2 TRBJ2-7 - TRBV29-1 13 TGCAGCGTTGAAAGCGGGAGCTCCTACGAGCAGTACTTC CSVESGSSYEQYF
- TRBJ2-1 - TRBV6-4 13 TGTGCCAGCAGTGCCACTAGTTCCCATGAGCAGTTCTTC CASSATSSHEQFF
TRBD2 TRBJ2-5 - TRBV29-1 16 TGCAGCGCGGAAGGACTAGCGGGAGGGAATCAAGAGACCCAGTACTTC CSAEGLAGGNQETQYF
- TRBJ1-2 - TRBV21-1 17 TGTGCCAGCAGCAAAGAAAGGAAACTCCCGGACACTTATGGCTACACCTTC CASSKERKLPDTYGYTF
TRBD2 TRBJ2-5 - TRBV10-3 21 TGTGCCATCAGTGATTACGGACAGGCGAAACGGACTAGCGACTACCAAGAGACCCAGTACTTC CAISDYGQAKRTSDYQETQYF